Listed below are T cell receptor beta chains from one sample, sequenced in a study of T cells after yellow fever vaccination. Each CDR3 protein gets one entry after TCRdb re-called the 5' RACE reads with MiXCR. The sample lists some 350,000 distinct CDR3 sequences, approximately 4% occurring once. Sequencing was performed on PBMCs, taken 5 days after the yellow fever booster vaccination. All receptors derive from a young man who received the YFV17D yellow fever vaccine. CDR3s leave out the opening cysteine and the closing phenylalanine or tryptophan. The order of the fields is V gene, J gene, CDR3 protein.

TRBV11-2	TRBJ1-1	ASSRIQGYTEAF
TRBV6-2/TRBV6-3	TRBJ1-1	ASSDPDKEEAF
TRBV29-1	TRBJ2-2	SVVRTGELF
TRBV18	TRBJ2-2	ASSPGPDTGELF
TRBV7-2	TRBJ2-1	ASSISGGILYEQF
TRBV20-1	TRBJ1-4	SADSRLPGGKLF
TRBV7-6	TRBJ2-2	ASSVPGTGVTGELF
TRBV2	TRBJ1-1	ASSDGGTEAF
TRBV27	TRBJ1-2	ASSLFTGHYGYT
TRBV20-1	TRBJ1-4	SAMTGGEEKLF
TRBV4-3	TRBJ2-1	ASRAGTASYNEQF
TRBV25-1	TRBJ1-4	ASSDSKRGLGEKLF
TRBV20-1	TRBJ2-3	SARDGRGPDTQY
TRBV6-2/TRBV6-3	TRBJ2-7	ASSDPVSRPFSYEQY
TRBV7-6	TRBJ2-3	ASSFEWGGGTDTQY
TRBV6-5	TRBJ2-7	ASRPNTGEVYEQY
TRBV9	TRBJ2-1	ASSVTGKPYNEQF
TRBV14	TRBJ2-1	ASSLYRNEQF
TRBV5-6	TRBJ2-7	ASSFFQLYEQY
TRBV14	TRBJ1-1	ASSQDSVEAF
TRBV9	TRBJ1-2	ASSPQEGRNYGYT
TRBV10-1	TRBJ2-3	ASSGSLDRRFQSTDTQY
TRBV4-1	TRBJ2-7	ASSQDRGIH
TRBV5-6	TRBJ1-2	ASSIAGALHGYT
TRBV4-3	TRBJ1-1	ASSRGEGHTEAF
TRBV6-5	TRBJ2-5	ASSYRRQETQY
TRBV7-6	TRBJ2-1	ASSYGPPGGYNEQF
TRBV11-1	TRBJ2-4	ASSLGRSQY
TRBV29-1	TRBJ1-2	SVETTFRGYT
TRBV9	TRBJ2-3	ASNRVSGALDTQY
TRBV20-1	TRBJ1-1	SARLYRGGSNTEAF
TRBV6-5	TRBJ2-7	ASRTRGQGVHEQY
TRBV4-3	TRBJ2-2	ASSQEGTSAANTGELF
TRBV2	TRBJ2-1	ASITIGTSNEQF
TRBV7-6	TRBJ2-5	ASSLASSGGPKQETQY